Shown below are 5 T cell receptor beta chains from a single sample sequenced in a study of long-term antiretroviral therapy in people with HIV. Sequencing relied on immunoSEQ assay v3.0, run at survey level. Assay used: immunoSEQ multiplex PCR; TCRdb lists only in-frame clones, some missing. The repertoire holds just over 35,000 clones, with roughly four fifths as singletons. Here the sequenced sample was unsorted PBMCs, taken 0.6 years after starting antiretroviral therapy. The receptors derive from a man aged 18 to 30 with HIV.

CDR3 residues: CASRLAGAYNEQFF. CDR3 in DNA: TGTGCCAGTAGGCTAGCGGGAGCGTACAATGAGCAGTTCTTC. The rearrangement uses TRBV19 and TRBJ2-1; 10 nucleotides match TRBD2. The CDR3 sequence is 14 residues long. Germline-derived CDR1 and CDR2 are LNHDA and SQIVND (reference sequence). After removal of 6 bases from V and 4 bases from J, the junction contained 3 bases not matched to a gene.

The chain employs TRBV5-1 and TRBJ2-1; a possible D gene is TRBD2 (5 bases). Trimming pared 1 base from V and 8 bases from J, leaving 13 bases between. This CDR3 contains 14 residues. Germline CDR1 and CDR2: SGHRS and YFSETQ. CDR3 loop: CASSLTPAGDEQFF. The CDR3 DNA reads TGCGCCAGCAGCTTGACGCCAGCCGGGGATGAGCAGTTCTTC.

CDR3 sequence: CASSLWATDTQYF. CDR3 nucleotide sequence: TGTGCCAGCAGTTTATGGGCCACAGATACGCAGTATTTT. The gene calls are TRBV27 and TRBJ2-3; the D is unclear. The V end lost 1 base, the J end lost 2 bases, and 4 bases lay between the germline ends. Germline values: CDR1 MNHEY, CDR2 SMNVEV (reference sequence). The CDR3 loop spans 13 amino acids.

The CDR3 sequence is CASSLDSPGPGGELFF. As DNA, the CDR3 is TGCGCCAGCAGCTTGGATTCCCCGGGCCCTGGCGGGGAGCTGTTTTTT. The chain links TRBV5-1 to TRBJ2-2; the D is unclear. The ends were cut back, 0 bases at V and 7 bases at J, with 16 bases in the middle. Germline V lookup: CDR1 SGHRS, CDR2 YFSETQ. CDR3 length equals 16 residues.

The chain uses TRBV10-3 and TRBJ2-5; TRBD2 is a possible D gene (6 bases). Germline V gene lookup returns CDR1 ENHRY and CDR2 SYGVKD. Deletions cut 10 bases from V and 5 bases from J, with 11 bases between. The CDR3 runs to 11 residues. The CDR3 is CATGLGETQYF. CDR3 coding DNA: TGTGCCACGGGACTGGGGGAGACCCAGTACTTC.